These T cell receptor beta chains were read from a single sample in a study of spatial heterogeneity in lung cancer. One entry per CDR3 protein, called by TCRdb with MiXCR from the 5' RACE reads. In the table there are 25,000 to 35,000 distinct CDR3 sequences, around 8% of which are singletons. The input for sequencing was PBMCs, taken at surgery. These receptors were obtained from a female donor with early-stage non-small cell lung cancer. Each CDR3 is given without its conserved first and last residue. A D gene is named only where the DNA matches it firmly.

d_call	v_call	j_call	cdr3_aa
TRBD1	TRBV5-5	TRBJ1-4	ASSGGRDRTTTNEKLF
TRBD1	TRBV29-1	TRBJ1-2	SVVRGYGYT
NA	TRBV7-9	TRBJ2-1	ASSGGRVSEQF
NA	TRBV6-5	TRBJ1-1	ASSYSIKWNSEAF
NA	TRBV6-2/TRBV6-3	TRBJ1-1	ASSDSLEAF
TRBD2	TRBV25-1	TRBJ2-5	ASSPGLAVQETQY
TRBD1	TRBV13	TRBJ1-5	ASSRQGGQPQH
NA	TRBV28	TRBJ2-7	ASSLSGPGNGYEQY
TRBD2	TRBV6-5	TRBJ2-1	ASSKGLAGEVMTYNEQF
TRBD1	TRBV6-2/TRBV6-3	TRBJ2-5	ASSYYRGETQY
NA	TRBV24-1	TRBJ2-1	ATSDFAGPGDEQF
TRBD2	TRBV7-2	TRBJ2-1	ASSLVGLAGVEQF
TRBD2	TRBV7-3	TRBJ2-5	ASSLTGGRRETQY
NA	TRBV7-9	TRBJ1-2	ASSLEGVHGYT
TRBD2	TRBV10-3	TRBJ2-2	AIRGAGGHTGELF
TRBD2	TRBV11-2	TRBJ2-5	ASSSILAGGRETQY
NA	TRBV12-3/TRBV12-4	TRBJ2-1	ASSLGSPNEQF
NA	TRBV10-1	TRBJ2-2	ASSSTGSGELF
NA	TRBV9	TRBJ2-1	ASSVAGQLSYNEQF
NA	TRBV7-3	TRBJ1-2	VSSSQGGNYGYT
NA	TRBV5-4	TRBJ2-3	ASSLATKGTDTQY
TRBD2	TRBV7-9	TRBJ2-1	ASSLVLAGYNEQF
NA	TRBV12-3/TRBV12-4	TRBJ2-5	ASSTGPTPETQY
NA	TRBV10-1	TRBJ2-2	ASSESTIRGAGELF
NA	TRBV5-6	TRBJ2-5	ASSFSPGTQY
TRBD2	TRBV28	TRBJ2-1	ASSPRLAGGDEQF
NA	TRBV28	TRBJ2-7	ASSLVTFSSYEQY
NA	TRBV7-9	TRBJ1-1	ASSDQTVNTEAF
NA	TRBV27	TRBJ2-7	ASSFTGTSYEQY
TRBD2	TRBV7-9	TRBJ2-1	ASSITGTSGRNEQF
TRBD2	TRBV14	TRBJ2-5	ASSQDGLAGTQY
NA	TRBV15	TRBJ1-1	ATSRDRGLLEAF
TRBD2	TRBV7-2	TRBJ2-5	ASSWAGGGTQY
NA	TRBV15	TRBJ2-5	ATSRGDYQETQY
NA	TRBV9	TRBJ2-1	ASSVRESYNEQF
TRBD1	TRBV7-2	TRBJ1-2	ASSLGGTGGAGGYT
NA	TRBV23-1	TRBJ1-5	ASSLGTDPSGRH
NA	TRBV7-2	TRBJ2-1	ASRYNNEQF
TRBD2	TRBV20-1	TRBJ2-7	SARSSGRGFAYEQY
TRBD2	TRBV6-5	TRBJ2-2	ASSYSGTTAGELF
TRBD1	TRBV7-3	TRBJ1-2	ASSHRGGKSDGYT
NA	TRBV10-2	TRBJ1-4	ASNERGLANEKLF
NA	TRBV9	TRBJ2-7	ASSVASPAIYEQY
NA	TRBV29-1	TRBJ1-2	SVDRGIIDYGYT
NA	TRBV11-1	TRBJ2-5	ASSLMSSGQYQETQY
NA	TRBV7-9	TRBJ1-1	ASSRFPRSATEAF
NA	TRBV20-1	TRBJ2-5	SAPNEGQETQY